The 22 T cell receptor beta chains given below trace back to one sample, sequenced in a study of Graves' ophthalmopathy and Graves' hyperthyroidism. The TCR beta CDR3 regions underwent amplification from RNA transcripts. In the first round, RT-PCR was carried out with HTBI primers, and a multiplex PCR formed the second round. A single record per CDR3 protein comes from TCRdb applying MiXCR to the multiplex PCR reads. Of 200,000 to 250,000 distinct CDR3 sequences listed, 20% to 25% were seen once; the top ten hold roughly 42%. Input material: peripheral blood. Receptor source: a woman in her fifties or sixties with Graves' ophthalmopathy.

This clonotype has at least ten counts. The rearrangement links TRBV4-2 to TRBJ2-2; 9 bases match TRBD2. The V segment lost 4 bases and the J segment 0 bases; nucleotides outside the gene matches: 0. CDR3 length: 15 amino acids. Germline values: CDR1 LGHNA, CDR2 YNFKEQ. The CDR3: CASSPSGTNTGELFF. The CDR3 DNA sequence: TGTGCCAGCAGCCCTAGCGGGACGAACACCGGGGAGCTGTTTTTT.

This clonotype was picked up a small number of times. J is TRBJ2-2 and V is TRBV6-2 or TRBV6-3, with a tentative D call TRBD2 (5 bases). Germline assignment: CDR1 MNHEY and CDR2 SVGEGT. The CDR3 has 13 residues. The ends were cut back, 2 bases at V and 7 bases at J, with 8 bases in the middle. CDR3 sequence reads: CASSYSGGGELFF. CDR3 nucleotides: TGTGCCAGCAGTTACAGCGGAGGCGGGGAGCTGTTTTTT.

This clonotype has at least ten counts. The rearrangement links TRBV30 to TRBJ2-4; either TRBD1 or TRBD2 may fit D (5 bases each). CDR3 size: 14 residues. Germline assignment: CDR1 GTSNPN and CDR2 SVGIG (reference sequence). With 2 bases removed from V and 2 bases from J, the gap between germline ends came to 10 bases. In DNA form, the CDR3 reads TGTGCCTGGAGTACCGGGACGTCCAAAAACATTCAGTACTTC. It is translated as CAWSTGTSKNIQYF.

Only one count was recorded for this clonotype. A much larger clone lies one base from this, so it may be a read error. The chain employs TRBV9 and TRBJ2-7; D is ambiguous. CDR3 size: 15 residues. The V end was cut by 0 bases, the J end by 0 bases, with 10 bases between. Germline CDR1 is SGDLS and CDR2 is YYNGEE. The DNA for the CDR3 is TGTGCCAGCAGCGTAGAATGGAGCTGCTCCTACGAGCAGTACTTC. It specifies CASSVEWSCSYEQYF.

J is TRBJ1-5 and V is TRBV7-9, with 7 bases identical to TRBD1. V was clipped by 5 bases and J by 3 bases; unmatched bases: 4. This CDR3 comprises 14 residues. Per germline, CDR1 SEHNR and CDR2 FQNEAQ (reference sequence). CDR3 in amino acids: CASSDGQANQPQHF. The CDR3 DNA sequence: TGTGCCAGCAGCGACGGACAGGCCAATCAGCCCCAGCATTTT.

This rearrangement joins TRBV6-1 to TRBJ1-1; D is unclear. There are 12 residues in the CDR3. Germline CDR1 MNHNS, CDR2 SASEGT. Trimming took 8 bases from V and 7 from J, leaving 14 bases between them. CDR3 sequence reads: CASYDTWGEAFF. The DNA of the CDR3 is TGTGCCAGCTATGACACCTGGGGTGAAGCTTTCTTT.

This clonotype was seen repeatedly, ten times or more. A junction end diverges from the germline sequence, so it may reflect a read error. The chain joins TRBV10-1 to TRBJ2-2; D is ambiguous. CDR1 WNHNN and CDR2 SYGVQD come from the germline V gene (reference sequence). The CDR3 extends over 14 amino acids. The CDR3 sequence is CASTEKLNTGELFF. CDR3 bases: TGCGCCAGCACTGAGAAGCTCAACACCGGGGAGCTGTTTTTT.

This CDR3 is CASSYSRQGAYEQYF. CDR3 in DNA: TGTGCCAGCAGTTACTCGCGCCAGGGGGCCTACGAGCAGTACTTC. The chain joins TRBV6-5 to TRBJ2-7; 7 nucleotides align to TRBD1. V dropped 0 bases and J dropped 2; count of bases not matched to a gene: 4. The CDR3 sequence is 15 residues long. Germline loops: CDR1 MNHEY, CDR2 SVGAGI.

The V gene is TRBV6-1, the J gene TRBJ2-2; the match to TRBD2 covers 13 bases. The germline gives CDR1 MNHNS, CDR2 SASEGT. V shed 5 bases and J 4 bases; nucleotides not matched to a gene: 7. CDR3 size: 17 residues. In DNA form, the CDR3 reads TGTGCCAGCAGTAGAACTAGCGGGAGGGCCAGCACCGGGGAGCTGTTTTTT. This encodes CASSRTSGRASTGELFF.

The chain employs TRBV20-1 and TRBJ2-2, with 10 positions matching TRBD2. Per germline, CDR1 DFQATT and CDR2 SNEGSKA (reference sequence). V lost 0 bases to trimming and J lost 4 bases; unmatched junction nucleotides: 5. The CDR3 extends over 16 amino acids. DNA of the CDR3: TGCAGTGCTAGAGATAGCGGGAGGTCGGTCACCGGGGAGCTGTTTTTT. As protein: CSARDSGRSVTGELFF.

This clonotype was recorded at least ten times. The V call is TRBV5-1, the J call TRBJ2-5; D unclear. Deletions cut 0 bases from V and 3 bases from J, with 9 bases between. The germline CDR1 and CDR2 sequences are SGHRS and YFSETQ. The CDR3 has 14 residues. In nucleotides, the CDR3 is TGCGCCAGCAGCTTGGGTGGGGTTAAAGAGACCCAGTACTTC. Encoded protein: CASSLGGVKETQYF.

This clonotype was seen many times. Written as DNA, the CDR3 is TGTGCCAGCAGCCCAGAACAGGGAACTAATTCACCCCTCCACTTT. It translates to CASSPEQGTNSPLHF. The chain employs TRBV5-4 and TRBJ1-6, with TRBD1 as a possible D gene (6 bases). Trimming took off 4 bases at V and 6 bases at J, with 14 bases between the two ends. The CDR3 covers 15 residues. Germline assignment: CDR1 SGHNT and CDR2 YYREEE (reference sequence).

This clonotype was recorded only once. The chain joins TRBV12-3 or TRBV12-4 to TRBJ2-5; D may correspond to TRBD1 or TRBD2 (5 bases each). The CDR3 is 15 residues long. Trimming shortened V by 4 bases and J by 3 bases, and 15 bases separated the two germline ends. The CDR3 reads CASSYFRGPEETQYF. The CDR3 DNA reads as TGTGCCAGCAGTTACTTTCGGGGACCTGAAGAGACCCAGTACTTC.

The sample holds many counts of this clonotype. The chain is built from TRBV5-1 and TRBJ1-1, with D hard to call. This CDR3 comprises 11 residues. Trimming shortened V by 8 bases and J by 1 base, and 6 bases separated the two germline ends. CDR1 is SGHRS, CDR2 YFSETQ, per germline. The CDR3 loop reads CASSQNTEAFF. CDR3 nucleotide sequence: TGCGCCAGTAGCCAGAACACTGAAGCTTTCTTT.

This clonotype came up many times. This chain uses TRBV24-1 with TRBJ1-3; no reliable D call. The CDR3 totals 15 residues. The germline CDR1 and CDR2 sequences are KGHDR and SFDVKD. Trimming stripped 4 bases from V and 0 bases from J, with 9 bases between. CDR3 nucleotides: TGTGCCACCAGTGAGGCCGATAACTCTGGAAACACCATATATTTT. This gives the protein CATSEADNSGNTIYF.

This clonotype was recorded many times. The chain is built from TRBV20-1 and TRBJ2-5, with 8 bases matching TRBD1. With V trimmed by 5 bases and J by 1 base, 21 bases remained unmatched. CDR1 is DFQATT, CDR2 SNEGSKA, per germline (reference sequence). The CDR3 is made up of 19 amino acids. In nucleotides, the CDR3 is TGCAGTGCTGCGCGTTGGGGGTGGACAGGGACGGAGGTCCAAGAGACCCAGTACTTC. Translating it yields CSAARWGWTGTEVQETQYF.

This clonotype was recorded at least ten times. The CDR3 region has the DNA TGTGCCAGTAGTATCAAGAGGAACACCGGGGAGCTGTTTTTT. This codes for CASSIKRNTGELFF. The chain has TRBV19 and TRBJ2-2; D is unresolved. The germline gives CDR1 LNHDA, CDR2 SQIVND (reference sequence). V was pared by 3 bases and J by 1 base, with 6 bases between. The CDR3 is made up of 14 amino acids.

This chain uses TRBV6-1 with TRBJ2-2, with 8 nucleotides matching TRBD2. The CDR3 runs to 17 residues. Per germline, CDR1 MNHNS and CDR2 SASEGT. J was trimmed by 0 bases and V by 7 bases; bases with no gene match: 10. The CDR3 protein is CASTRSSGGANTGELFF. The CDR3 DNA reads as TGTGCCAGCACAAGGTCGAGCGGGGGCGCGAACACCGGGGAGCTGTTTTTT.

This clonotype was picked up a small number of times. Since a much larger clone is just one base distant, this may be a read error. The V and J genes are TRBV10-1 and TRBJ1-1; TRBD1 agrees at 8 bases. V shed 11 bases and J 1 base; nucleotides not matched to a gene: 6. Germline assignment: CDR1 WNHNN and CDR2 SYGVQD (reference sequence). The CDR3 is made up of 13 amino acids. The DNA of the CDR3 is TGCGCCGTCCAGGGGGCCCCGAACACTGAAGCTTTCTTT. As protein: CAVQGAPNTEAFF.

This clonotype has just a few counts. The CDR3 sequence is CASSSTTGSNYGYTF. The CDR3, as DNA: TGTGCCAGCAGCTCCACGACAGGGTCTAACTATGGCTACACCTTC. This chain connects TRBV11-3 to TRBJ1-2; 7 bases are a match to TRBD1. This CDR3 spans 15 amino acids. CDR1 and CDR2 (germline): SGHNT, YENEEA. With 4 bases clipped from V and 0 bases from J, the junction kept 5 bases outside the gene matches. Filled out from reference TRBV11-3 and TRBJ1-2, the complete variable domain reads EAGVVQSPRYKIIEKKQPVAFWCNPISGHNTLYWYLQNLGQGPELLIRYENEEAVDDSQLPKDRFSAERLKGVDSTLKIQPAELGDSAVYLCASSSTTGSNYGYTFGSGTRLTVV.

This clonotype has ten or more counts. DNA for the CDR3: TGCGCCAGCAGCAACGGCGCCTACGAGCAGTACTTC. Protein: CASSNGAYEQYF. The chain links TRBV5-1 to TRBJ2-7; D not resolved. This CDR3 region has 12 residues. Trimming took off 4 bases at V and 2 bases at J, with 7 bases between the two ends. The germline V gene encodes CDR1 SGHRS and CDR2 YFSETQ.

This clonotype was counted at least ten times. The CDR3 bases are TGTGCCAGCAGTGAGGGTACCACGCAAGAGACCCAGTACTTC. It codes for CASSEGTTQETQYF. The chain is built from TRBV6-1 and TRBJ2-5, with D unresolved. V was shortened by 3 bases and J by 2 bases, with 10 bases between the two germline ends. From germline, CDR1 is MNHNS and CDR2 SASEGT. The CDR3 totals 14 residues.